The 3 T cell receptor beta chains reported below all come from one sample, sequenced in a study of cytomegalovirus exposure and HLA in healthy donors. PCR was performed using 60 Vbeta and 13 Jbeta primers. The assay was immunoSEQ multiplex PCR, and TCRdb's table has in-frame clones only and misses some. The table has some 160,000 clones, about three quarters seen once. Sequencing input: PBMCs. The receptors stem from a middle-aged man in good health and CMV-seronegative.

V usage is TRBV18 and J usage is TRBJ1-5; possibly TRBD1 for D (6 bases). V lost 5 bases, J lost 4 bases, and 21 bases lay in between. Germline CDR1 reads KGHSH; CDR2 reads LQKENI. The CDR3 covers 17 residues. CDR3 sequence reads: CASSSSFQGPQNQPQHF. DNA of the CDR3: TGTGCCAGCTCATCATCTTTCCAGGGGCCGCAGAATCAGCCCCAGCATTTT.

The genes are TRBV7-6 and TRBJ2-3; 11 bases fit TRBD2. Trimming took 1 base from V and 2 from J; bases not matched to a gene: 2. Germline values: CDR1 SGHVS, CDR2 FNYEAQ. The CDR3 has 16 residues. CDR3 sequence: CASSLGLAGNTDTQYF. Here the CDR3 DNA reads TGTGCCAGCAGCTTAGGACTAGCGGGGAACACAGATACGCAGTATTTT. Complete variable domain (other parts from reference TRBV7-6 and TRBJ2-3): GAGVSQSPRYKVTKRGQDVALRCDPISGHVSLYWYRQALGQGPEFLTYFNYEAQQDKSGLPNDRFSAERPEGSISTLTIQRTEQRDSAMYRCASSLGLAGNTDTQYFGPGTRLTVL.

V is TRBV6-6 and J is TRBJ2-5, with 7 bases that match TRBD1. Losses at the gene ends were 0 bases for V and 4 bases for J; bases not matched to a gene: 2. Per germline, CDR1 MNHNY and CDR2 SVGAGI (reference sequence). The CDR3 has 14 amino acids. For the CDR3, the DNA is TGTGCCAGCAGTTACTCGAGGGGGCCAGAGACCCAGTACTTC. Protein sequence: CASSYSRGPETQYF.